The 14 T cell receptor beta chains reported below all come from one sample, sequenced in a study of Graves' ophthalmopathy and Graves' hyperthyroidism listed by TCRdb under 2018. The listed sequencing device is Illumina HiSeq 2000. TCR beta CDR3 regions were amplified from RNA transcripts for repertoire sequencing. The first round was an RT-PCR using HTBI primers with the Qiagen OneStep RT-PCR kit, and this first round was followed by a second-round multiplex PCR, then size selection and purification. TCRdb ran its own pipeline on the public reads, namely fastp trimming at Q25 and MiXCR clone calling, and kept in-frame beta chains. All rows with the same CDR3 protein become a single entry with the most common DNA and genes. For this sample the table gives some 350,000 distinct CDR3 sequences, of which roughly 17% were detected only once. The ten largest clonotypes hold roughly 2.6% of the sample.

What was sequenced was peripheral blood. The receptor source for this set is an adult woman with stable Graves' hyperthyroidism.

This clonotype was seen at least ten times. The chain joins TRBV28 to TRBJ1-1; 7 nucleotides match TRBD1. Per germline, CDR1 MDHEN and CDR2 SYDVKM. The CDR3 has 12 residues. V shed 1 base and J 11 bases; nucleotides not matched to a gene: 4. The CDR3 protein is CASSLLGQEAFF. The CDR3 nucleotides are TGTGCCAGCAGTTTATTAGGACAGGAGGCTTTCTTT.

Of note for this clonotype: It may be a read error: a sequence one base away is much more abundant. The chain has TRBV28 and TRBJ1-5; D possibly corresponds to TRBD1 (6 bases). Germline V gene data show CDR1 as MDHEN and CDR2 as SYDVKM. V lost 9 bases, J lost 2 bases, and 23 bases lay in between. The length of the CDR3 is 17 residues. The CDR3 here is CASSGTRGFKGNQPQHF. The CDR3 DNA follows: TGTGCCAGTTCCGGGACAAGGGGATTTAAGGGCAATCAGCCCCAGCATTTT.

This clonotype was detected many times. The V gene is TRBV12-3 or TRBV12-4, the J gene TRBJ2-5; D is unclear. V lost 1 base, J lost 4 bases, and 7 bases lay in between. This CDR3 spans 13 amino acids. The CDR3 DNA reads as TGTGCCAGCAGTTTAGAGGGTGGAGAGACCCAGTACTTC. Its protein product is CASSLEGGETQYF.

In this sample, this clonotype turned up a few times. V gene TRBV6-2 or TRBV6-3 combines with J gene TRBJ2-6; D is unresolved. Germline loops: CDR1 MNHEY, CDR2 SVGEGT. CDR3 length: 15 residues. V lost 4 bases and J lost 1, with 8 bases in between. CDR3 nucleotide sequence: TGTGCCAGCAGTTCCGCCGGATCTGGGGCCAACGTCCTGACTTTC. Translated, it gives CASSSAGSGANVLTF.

This clonotype was observed many times. The rearrangement links TRBV28 to TRBJ2-7; TRBD2 is a possible D gene (5 bases). Trimming pared 2 bases from V and 4 bases from J, leaving 15 bases between. Germline CDR1 is MDHEN and CDR2 is SYDVKM. The length of the CDR3 is 15 residues. This CDR3 is CASSLMGRGRYEQYF. The CDR3 nucleotides are TGTGCCAGCAGTTTAATGGGCCGGGGAAGGTACGAGCAGTACTTC.

This clonotype was counted many times. The J gene is TRBJ2-6, the V gene TRBV7-8; TRBD1 matches 7 bases. Germline loops: CDR1 SGHVS, CDR2 FQNEAQ. V was clipped by 4 bases and J by 4 bases; unmatched bases: 4. The CDR3 is 15 amino acids. CDR3 region: CASSWTGPGANVLTF. The CDR3 DNA reads TGTGCCAGCAGCTGGACAGGACCCGGGGCCAACGTCCTGACTTTC.

This clonotype came up many times. This chain links TRBV5-6 with TRBJ1-1; weak D call: TRBD1 (6 bases). CDR3 length: 16 residues. Per germline, CDR1 SGHDT and CDR2 YYEEEE. V was shortened by 6 bases and J by 1 base, with 19 bases between the two germline ends. Written as DNA, the CDR3 is TGTGCCAGCACCACCACCTATAGGGGGGCGAACACTGAAGCTTTCTTT. Protein: CASTTTYRGANTEAFF. Looking up the rest from reference TRBV5-6 and TRBJ1-1 gives the full variable domain: DAGVTQSPTHLIKTRGQQVTLRCSPKSGHDTVSWYQQALGQGPQFIFQYYEEEERQRGNFPDRFSGHQFPNYSSELNVNALLLGDSALYLCASTTTYRGANTEAFFGQGTRLTVV.

In this sample, this clonotype turned up many times. The chain has TRBV19 and TRBJ2-7; 13 nucleotides align to TRBD2. Per the germline V gene, CDR1 is LNHDA and CDR2 is SQIVND (reference sequence). The CDR3 is 17 residues long. J lost 0 bases, V lost 5 bases, and 7 bases had no gene match. CDR3 sequence (DNA): TGTGCCAGTAGTCCGGGACTAGCGGGACCGAACTCCTACGAGCAGTACTTC. It yields the protein CASSPGLAGPNSYEQYF. Supplemented by reference TRBV19 and TRBJ2-7, the full variable domain reads DGGITQSPKYLFRKEGQNVTLSCEQNLNHDAMYWYRQDPGQGLRLIYYSQIVNDFQKGDIAEGYSVSREKKESFPLTVTSAQKNPTAFYLCASSPGLAGPNSYEQYFGPGTRLTVT.

In its sample, this clonotype was seen many times. The chain has TRBV6-5 and TRBJ1-1, with D unclear. Germline CDR1 and CDR2: MNHEY and SVGAGI. Trimming took off 6 bases at V and 6 bases at J, with 20 bases between the two ends. The CDR3 spans 15 residues. CDR3 bases: TGTGCCAGCAGCGGGCCTTCGGGAGCCTGGGCTGAAGCTTTCTTT. This codes for CASSGPSGAWAEAFF.

This clonotype has a count of ten or more. The genes are TRBV4-1 and TRBJ2-7, with D tentatively TRBD1 (6 bases). CDR1 and CDR2 (germline): MGHRA, YSYEKL. The CDR3 contains 15 residues. V lost 0 bases and J 4 bases, leaving 13 bases between the germline ends. The CDR3, as DNA: TGCGCCAGCAGCCAAGATTCGGGACACCAATACGAGCAGTACTTC. As protein: CASSQDSGHQYEQYF.

A few counts support this clonotype. The J gene is TRBJ1-6, the V gene TRBV18, with D tentatively TRBD1 (6 bases). The CDR3 consists of 15 residues. V was trimmed by 3 bases and J by 6 bases, leaving 12 bases between them. Germline loops: CDR1 KGHSH, CDR2 LQKENI. The CDR3 DNA sequence: TGTGCCAGCTCACCGGAAGAGGGGGGTAATTCACCCCTCCACTTT. It translates to CASSPEEGGNSPLHF.

This clonotype was seen a handful of times. CDR3: CASSEAGVRQPQHF. The CDR3 nucleotides read TGTGCCAGCAGTGAGGCGGGGGTCAGGCAGCCCCAGCATTTT. This chain joins TRBV12-3 or TRBV12-4 and TRBJ1-5; a possible D gene is TRBD1 (5 bases). The length of the CDR3 is 14 residues. V was cut by 5 bases and J by 7 bases, with 15 bases left in between.

This clonotype was counted ten times or more. The chain recombines TRBV10-3 with TRBJ2-5; 7 bases align to TRBD1. Germline V gene lookup returns CDR1 ENHRY and CDR2 SYGVKD. CDR3 size: 13 residues. The J segment lost 4 bases and the V segment lost 5 bases, leaving 4 bases of the junction unmatched. This CDR3 is CAISPAGGETQYF. CDR3 DNA sequence: TGTGCCATCAGTCCAGCAGGGGGAGAGACCCAGTACTTC.

This chain connects TRBV6-5 to TRBJ2-7; D might be TRBD1 (6 bases). Germline V gives CDR1 MNHEY, CDR2 SVGAGI. Between the trimmed V and J ends, which lost 0 bases and 1 base, there was a span of 10 bases. This CDR3 has 15 amino acids. CDR3 sequence: CASSYSWTESYEQYF. Written as DNA, the CDR3 is TGTGCCAGCAGTTACTCGTGGACAGAATCCTACGAGCAGTACTTC.